This T cell receptor (beta chain) comes out of a study of shared clonotypes between healthy human individuals. Study-level points and caveats: Sequencing of the sorted subsets was shown by rarefaction to be incomplete despite large depth.

In regard to this clone: What it binds is unknown.

Terminally differentiated effector memory CD45RA+ cells were excluded from the naive CD8 cells, which were CD45RO-negative and positively selected for CCR7. The data were produced by immunoSEQ multiplex PCR, yet TCRdb's version contains in-frame clones alone and is incomplete. The data contain 560,000 or so clones, about 96% of them singletons. Trimming left V 1 base short and J 6 bases short, with 13 bases between. Germline-derived CDR1 and CDR2 are MNHEY and SVGAGI. This CDR3 has 15 residues. The rearrangement links TRBV6-5 to TRBJ2-1, with D perhaps TRBD2 (6 bases). The receptor comes from a woman in her twenties or thirties in good health. The sequencing input was naive CD8+ T cells sorted from blood. CDR3 region: CASSYFSPGANEQFF. The CDR3 nucleotides are TGTGCCAGCAGTTACTTCTCCCCGGGAGCCAATGAGCAGTTCTTC.